This T cell receptor (beta chain) was sequenced for a study of OX40 agonist ivuxolimab in advanced cancers. Notes on the study in general: In the 0.1-3.0 mg/kg groups, partial responders showed among the lowest expansion.

Sequencing used immunoSEQ multiplex PCR; TCRdb keeps in-frame clones, though not all of them. The profile covers about 95,000 clones, with 89% appearing a single time and about 0.3% taken by the ten largest. CDR3 length: 15 residues. CDR1 and CDR2 (germline): SGHTS, YDEGEE. With 5 bases removed from V and 0 bases from J, the gap between germline ends came to 15 bases. For this clone: Its matching antigen is unknown.

The chain uses TRBV5-8 and TRBJ2-7; D possibly matches TRBD1 or TRBD2 (5 bases each). This clonotype was obtained from an adult with an advanced solid tumor such as melanoma, head and neck, liver or kidney cancer. Material: CD4+ or CD8+ T cells sorted from blood, obtained in a trial of the OX40 agonist ivuxolimab. In DNA, the CDR3 is TGTGCCAGCAGATTCCAGGGACCAAGCTCCTACGAGCAGTACTTC. Translating gives CASRFQGPSSYEQYF. The full variable domain, in which reference TRBV5-8 and TRBJ2-7 provide the parts outside the CDR3, is EAGVTQSPTHLIKTRGQQATLRCSPISGHTSVYWYQQALGLGLQFLLWYDEGEERNRGNFPPRFSGRQFPNYSSELNVNALELEDSALYLCASRFQGPSSYEQYFGPGTRLTVT.